These 21 T cell receptor beta chains originate from one sample sequenced in a study of blood T cell repertoires in COVID-19. Method: immunoSEQ multiplex PCR; TCRdb's copy keeps in-frame clones and lacks some. The sample consists of about 210,000 clones, around 83% of them appearing once. Sequencing used PBMCs or T cells enriched from blood (not recorded which). All receptors derive from a woman in her 40s in a cohort exposed to, infected with or recovered from COVID-19 (not recorded which).

The V call is TRBV19, the J call TRBJ1-1; a weak D match, TRBD1 (5 bases). Germline lookup yields CDR1 LNHDA and CDR2 SQIVND (reference sequence). V gave up 6 bases and J gave up 1 base, with 9 bases separating them. There are 13 residues in the CDR3. DNA for the CDR3: TGTGCCAGTAGAGCAGGGTGGAACACTGAAGCTTTCTTT. Amino acid sequence: CASRAGWNTEAFF.

V is TRBV4-1 and J is TRBJ2-3; 8 positions match TRBD1. Germline V gene lookup returns CDR1 MGHRA and CDR2 YSYEKL. The V gene end was trimmed by 5 bases and the J gene end by 3 bases; junction bases not matched to a gene: 4. CDR3 length: 14 residues. The CDR3 DNA reads as TGCGCCAGCAGCTTCGACAGGGGTACAGATACGCAGTATTTT. Encoded protein: CASSFDRGTDTQYF.

This clone was recorded a few times. The gene calls are TRBV28 and TRBJ1-5, with TRBD1 matching over 7 bases. The germline CDR1 and CDR2 sequences are MDHEN and SYDVKM. The CDR3 sequence is 13 residues long. The V segment lost 6 bases and the J segment 11 bases; nucleotides outside the gene matches: 10. DNA for the CDR3: TGTGCCAGCAGATTAGGGACAGTGGGAACCCAGCATTTT. It specifies CASRLGTVGTQHF.

The V gene is TRBV5-1, the J gene TRBJ2-1, with TRBD2 matching over 11 bases. Germline V gives CDR1 SGHRS, CDR2 YFSETQ. Trimming took 4 bases from V and 4 from J; bases not matched to a gene: 4. This CDR3 spans 15 amino acids. The CDR3 nucleotides read TGCGCCAGCAGCCAAGGGACTAGCGGATACAATGAGCAGTTCTTC. Its translation is CASSQGTSGYNEQFF.

The rearrangement joins TRBV10-3 to TRBJ2-7; D is unclear. V lost 3 bases, J lost 2 bases, and 8 bases lay in between. Germline V lookup: CDR1 ENHRY, CDR2 SYGVKD. The CDR3 consists of 13 residues. For the CDR3, the DNA is TGTGCCATCAGTGACCCCCCAGCCTACGAGCAGTACTTC. Residues: CAISDPPAYEQYF.

The V gene is TRBV6-5, the J gene TRBJ1-6; the match to TRBD1 covers 7 bases. The CDR3 covers 14 residues. V was clipped by 2 bases and J by 9 bases; unmatched bases: 4. Germline lookup yields CDR1 MNHEY and CDR2 SVGAGI. This CDR3 reads CASSYDRVASPLHF. Written as DNA, the CDR3 is TGTGCCAGCAGTTACGACAGGGTGGCTTCACCCCTCCACTTT.

This rearrangement joins TRBV4-1 to TRBJ1-5, with D unresolved. The CDR3 has 15 amino acids. The V and J ends lost 0 bases and 5 bases respectively, with 11 bases between them. Germline V CDR1 and CDR2: MGHRA, YSYEKL. The chain's CDR3 is CASSQDLRLYQPQHF. DNA for the CDR3: TGCGCCAGCAGCCAAGATCTCCGTCTTTATCAGCCCCAGCATTTT.

This clone was seen once. V gene TRBV15 combines with J gene TRBJ1-1; D is perhaps TRBD1 (6 bases). This CDR3 region has 14 residues. Trimming removed 0 bases from V and 9 bases from J, with 14 bases in between. Germline-derived CDR1 and CDR2 are LNHNV and YYDKDF (reference sequence). This chain's CDR3 is CATSRDSGQGQAFF. DNA of the CDR3: TGTGCCACCAGCAGAGATTCGGGGCAGGGGCAAGCTTTCTTT.

The chain is built from TRBV7-2 and TRBJ2-7; perhaps TRBD1 as D (5 bases). The CDR3 spans 15 residues. Germline CDR1 SGHTA, CDR2 FQGNSA. V was clipped by 1 base and J by 3 bases, with 13 bases between them. CDR3 sequence reads: CASSLDRTLLYEQYF. The CDR3, as DNA: TGTGCCAGCAGCTTAGATAGGACACTCCTCTACGAGCAGTACTTC.

The genes are TRBV30 and TRBJ1-5, with D possibly TRBD1 on 5 matching bases. The V end was cut by 1 base, the J end by 0 bases, with 10 bases between. The germline V gene has CDR1 GTSNPN and CDR2 SVGIG (reference sequence). The CDR3 length is 15 residues. As DNA, the CDR3 is TGTGCCTGGAGTGAAGGGGATCCTAGCAATCAGCCCCAGCATTTT. Translated, it gives CAWSEGDPSNQPQHF.

The CDR3 loop reads CASSLGLAGGRPWTDTQYF. DNA of the CDR3: TGCGCCAGCAGCTTGGGACTAGCGGGAGGGCGCCCTTGGACAGATACGCAGTATTTT. The chain couples TRBV5-1 to TRBJ2-3, with 14 nucleotides matching TRBD2. The CDR3 is 19 residues long. V trimming: 0 bases; J trimming: 3 bases; junction bases outside the gene matches: 9. Germline assignment: CDR1 SGHRS and CDR2 YFSETQ.

J is TRBJ1-3 and V is TRBV27, with 8 bases identical to TRBD1. V gave up 2 bases and J gave up 2 bases; unmatched junction bases: 11. The CDR3 totals 18 residues. Per germline, CDR1 MNHEY and CDR2 SMNVEV (reference sequence). CDR3 sequence: CASSLVGSAGGPGNTIYF. CDR3 in DNA: TGTGCCAGCAGTTTAGTCGGTTCGGCAGGGGGCCCTGGAAACACCATATATTTT.

The chain employs TRBV13 and TRBJ1-6; a weak D match, TRBD1 (6 bases). Trimming shortened V by 5 bases and J by 7 bases, and 18 bases separated the two germline ends. This CDR3 has 16 residues. Germline V lookup: CDR1 PRHDT, CDR2 FYEKMQ (reference sequence). The CDR3 DNA sequence: TGTGCCAGCAGCGACCAGGGGAGGGTAGGCAATTCACCCCTCCACTTT. Translated, it gives CASSDQGRVGNSPLHF.

The CDR3 DNA reads TGCGCCAGCAGCCCACAGGGGGATGCCGAAAAACTGTTTTTT. Residues: CASSPQGDAEKLFF. This rearrangement joins TRBV5-1 to TRBJ1-4; 8 positions agree with TRBD1. Germline values: CDR1 SGHRS, CDR2 YFSETQ. Unmatched junction bases numbered 7, after V lost 4 bases and J lost 8 bases. CDR3 length: 14 amino acids.

V is TRBV7-2 and J is TRBJ1-1, with D unresolved. The germline gives CDR1 SGHTA, CDR2 FQGNSA. With 0 bases removed from V and 5 bases from J, the gap between germline ends came to 7 bases. The CDR3 totals 13 residues. The CDR3 region has the DNA TGTGCCAGCAGCTTAGCGCGGGGAACTGAAGCTTTCTTT. It encodes CASSLARGTEAFF.

The rearrangement links TRBV5-6 to TRBJ1-1; D call uncertain. Germline loops: CDR1 SGHDT, CDR2 YYEEEE. V was pared by 4 bases and J by 1 base, with 5 bases between. CDR3 size: 12 residues. The CDR3 DNA follows: TGTGCCAGCAGCCTCAGGAACACTGAAGCTTTCTTT. Residues: CASSLRNTEAFF.

The chain joins TRBV5-5 to TRBJ2-5; TRBD1 is a possible D gene (6 bases). The CDR3 runs to 15 residues. Per the germline V gene, CDR1 is SGHKS and CDR2 is YYEKEE (reference sequence). V lost 4 bases and J 5 bases, leaving 18 bases between the germline ends. CDR3 protein: CASSAAWGPRETQYF. The CDR3 nucleotides read TGTGCCAGCAGCGCTGCATGGGGGCCTCGGGAGACCCAGTACTTC.

V gene TRBV5-1 combines with J gene TRBJ2-7, with a weak D call TRBD2 (5 bases). CDR1 is SGHRS and CDR2 is YFSETQ in the germline V gene. Trimming shortened V by 5 bases and J by 5 bases, and 11 bases separated the two germline ends. The CDR3 totals 12 residues. The DNA of the CDR3 is TGCGCCAGCAGTTTTGTCGGGAACGAGCAGTACTTC. This translates into CASSFVGNEQYF.

The chain couples TRBV6-6 to TRBJ1-2; 7 positions match TRBD1. The CDR3 is 16 amino acids. Germline V gene sequence: CDR1 MNHNY, CDR2 SVGAGI (reference sequence). V gave up 6 bases and J gave up 3 bases; unmatched junction bases: 13. Written as DNA, the CDR3 is TGTGCCAGCAGCCGCCCGGGACAGACACCGTACTATGGCTACACCTTC. This codes for CASSRPGQTPYYGYTF.

The rearrangement joins TRBV7-9 to TRBJ1-2, with 7 bases that match TRBD1. V lost 7 bases and J lost 8; bases outside the gene matches: 10. CDR1 and CDR2 (germline): SEHNR, FQNEAQ (reference sequence). The CDR3 has 13 residues. CDR3 sequence: CASNSDGTDGYTF. CDR3 sequence (DNA): TGTGCCAGCAACTCCGATGGGACAGACGGCTACACCTTC.

The CDR3 loop reads CASSLWTGSNYEQYF. CDR3 nucleotide sequence: TGCGCCAGCAGCTTGTGGACAGGTTCGAACTACGAGCAGTACTTC. This chain uses TRBV5-1 with TRBJ2-7; 7 bases line up with TRBD1. CDR1 SGHRS and CDR2 YFSETQ come from the germline V gene. This CDR3 is 15 amino acids long. The trim removed 1 base at V and 3 bases at J, leaving 7 bases unmatched. The whole variable domain, filled in from reference TRBV5-1 and TRBJ2-7, reads KAGVTQTPRYLIKTRGQQVTLSCSPISGHRSVSWYQQTPGQGLQFLFEYFSETQRNKGNFPGRFSGRQFSNSRSEMNVSTLELGDSALYLCASSLWTGSNYEQYFGPGTRLTVT.